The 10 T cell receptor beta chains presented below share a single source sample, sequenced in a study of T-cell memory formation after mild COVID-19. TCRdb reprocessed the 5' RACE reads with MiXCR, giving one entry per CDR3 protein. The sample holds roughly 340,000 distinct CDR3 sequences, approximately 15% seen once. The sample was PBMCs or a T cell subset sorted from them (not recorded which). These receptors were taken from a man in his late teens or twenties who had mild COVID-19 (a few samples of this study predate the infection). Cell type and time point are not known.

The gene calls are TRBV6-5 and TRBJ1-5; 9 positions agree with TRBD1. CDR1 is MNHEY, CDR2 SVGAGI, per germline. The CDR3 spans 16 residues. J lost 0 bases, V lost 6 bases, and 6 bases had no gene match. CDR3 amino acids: CASSRTGAYSNQPQHF. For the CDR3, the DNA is TGTGCCAGCAGCCGGACAGGGGCGTATAGCAATCAGCCCCAGCATTTT.

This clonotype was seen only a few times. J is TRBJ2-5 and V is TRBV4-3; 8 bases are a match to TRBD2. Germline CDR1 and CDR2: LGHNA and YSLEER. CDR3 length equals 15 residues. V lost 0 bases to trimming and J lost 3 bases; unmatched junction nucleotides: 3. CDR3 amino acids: CASSQEALAEETQYF. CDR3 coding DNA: TGCGCCAGCAGCCAAGAAGCACTAGCGGAAGAGACCCAGTACTTC.

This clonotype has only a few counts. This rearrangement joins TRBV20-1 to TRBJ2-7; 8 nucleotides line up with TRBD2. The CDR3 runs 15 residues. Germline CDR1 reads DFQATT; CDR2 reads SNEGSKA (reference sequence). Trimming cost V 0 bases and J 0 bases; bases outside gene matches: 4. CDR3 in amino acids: CSARDISGASYEQYF. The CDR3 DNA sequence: TGCAGTGCTAGAGATATTAGCGGGGCCTCCTACGAGCAGTACTTC.

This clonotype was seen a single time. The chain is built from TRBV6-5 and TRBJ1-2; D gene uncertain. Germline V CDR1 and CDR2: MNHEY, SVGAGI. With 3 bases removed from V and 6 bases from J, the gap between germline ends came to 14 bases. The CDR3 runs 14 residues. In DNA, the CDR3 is TGTGCCAGCAGTTATCTCTACCCAATAGATGGCTACACCTTC. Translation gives CASSYLYPIDGYTF.

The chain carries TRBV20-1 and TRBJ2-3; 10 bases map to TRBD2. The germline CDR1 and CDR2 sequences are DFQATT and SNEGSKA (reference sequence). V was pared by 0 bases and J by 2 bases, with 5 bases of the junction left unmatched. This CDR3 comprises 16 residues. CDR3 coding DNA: TGCAGTGCTAGAGATGTACTAGCGGGACTCACAGATACGCAGTATTTT. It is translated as CSARDVLAGLTDTQYF.

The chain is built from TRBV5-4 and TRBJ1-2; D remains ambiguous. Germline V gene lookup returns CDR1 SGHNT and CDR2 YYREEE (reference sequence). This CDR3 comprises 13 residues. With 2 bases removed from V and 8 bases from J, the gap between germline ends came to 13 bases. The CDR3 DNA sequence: TGTGCCAGCAGCTTTTTCTCCGGGTCGGGCTACACCTTC. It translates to CASSFFSGSGYTF.

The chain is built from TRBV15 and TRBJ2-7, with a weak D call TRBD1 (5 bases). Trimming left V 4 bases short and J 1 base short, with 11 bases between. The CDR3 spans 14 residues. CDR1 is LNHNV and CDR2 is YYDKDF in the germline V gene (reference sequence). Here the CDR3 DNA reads TGTGCCACCAGCAAGAACCCAGGGTCCTACGAGCAGTACGTC. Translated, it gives CATSKNPGSYEQYV.

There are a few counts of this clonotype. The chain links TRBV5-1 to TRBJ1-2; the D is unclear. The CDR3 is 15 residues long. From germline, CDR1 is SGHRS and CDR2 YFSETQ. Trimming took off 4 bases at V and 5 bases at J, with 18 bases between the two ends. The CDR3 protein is CASSPIPGIEYGYTF. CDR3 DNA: TGCGCCAGCAGCCCAATCCCCGGGATCGAGTATGGCTACACCTTC.

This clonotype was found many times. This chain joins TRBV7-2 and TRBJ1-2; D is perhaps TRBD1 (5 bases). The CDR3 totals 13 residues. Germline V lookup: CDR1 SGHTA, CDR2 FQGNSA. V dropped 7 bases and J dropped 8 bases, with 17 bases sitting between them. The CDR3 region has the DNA TGTGCCAGCATATCCCCCGGGGGAAGAGGCTACACCTTC. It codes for CASISPGGRGYTF. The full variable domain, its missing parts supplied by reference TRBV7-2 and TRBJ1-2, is GAGVSQSPSNKVTEKGKDVELRCDPISGHTALYWYRQSLGQGLEFLIYFQGNSAPDKSGLPSDRFSAERTGGSVSTLTIQRTQQEDSAVYLCASISPGGRGYTFGSGTRLTVV.

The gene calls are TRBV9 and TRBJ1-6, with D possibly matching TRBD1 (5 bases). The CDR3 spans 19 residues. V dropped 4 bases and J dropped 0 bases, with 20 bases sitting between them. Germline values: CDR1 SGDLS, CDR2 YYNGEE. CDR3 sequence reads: CASSYRDPVFSSYNSPLHF. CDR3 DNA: TGTGCCAGCAGCTACCGGGACCCTGTTTTCAGCTCCTATAATTCACCCCTCCACTTT.